This is a list of T cell receptor beta chains from one sample in a study of monozygotic twins with inflammatory bowel disease. TCRdb re-called the 5' RACE reads and gives one entry per CDR3 protein, without DNA. This repertoire comprises 150,000 to 200,000 distinct CDR3 sequences; its ten largest clones make up roughly 7.4%. Specimen: blood. These receptors came from a human donor with ulcerative colitis or Crohn's disease, or a healthy co-twin of an affected twin (not recorded which). CDR3s include the opening cysteine and the closing phenylalanine or tryptophan. Each record gives: V gene, J gene, CDR3 length, CDR3 protein.

V: TRBV3-1; J: TRBJ2-4; length: 12; CDR3: CASSQATEIQYF
V: TRBV10-3; J: TRBJ1-1; length: 12; CDR3: CAISDRRREAFF
V: TRBV4-1; J: TRBJ2-7; length: 16; CDR3: CASSQDMVVPTYEQYF
V: TRBV5-1; J: TRBJ2-3; length: 15; CDR3: CASSFKGSSTDTQYF
V: TRBV2; J: TRBJ2-2; length: 15; CDR3: CASRASGIDTGELFF
V: TRBV6-5; J: TRBJ2-1; length: 16; CDR3: CASSYSRVAGGNEQFF
V: TRBV20-1; J: TRBJ2-4; length: 13; CDR3: CSARVGTKNIQYF
V: TRBV28; J: TRBJ2-7; length: 11; CDR3: CASSKVYEQYF
V: TRBV6-2/TRBV6-3; J: TRBJ2-7; length: 13; CDR3: CASNRGREHEQYF
V: TRBV20-1; J: TRBJ2-7; length: 15; CDR3: CSAKFVQGYSYEQYF
V: TRBV5-1; J: TRBJ1-4; length: 13; CDR3: CTSSLAQDEKLFF
V: TRBV7-2; J: TRBJ2-7; length: 14; CDR3: CASSRGTGPYEQYF
V: TRBV20-1; J: TRBJ1-3; length: 15; CDR3: CSAISPTGPGNTIYF
V: TRBV5-1; J: TRBJ2-7; length: 18; CDR3: CASSPVWGQGPFSYEQYF
V: TRBV7-2; J: TRBJ2-3; length: 15; CDR3: CASSLLGISTDTQYF
V: TRBV11-2; J: TRBJ1-1; length: 15; CDR3: CASSLEGVGGTEAFF
V: TRBV9; J: TRBJ2-7; length: 15; CDR3: CASSVDEGTGYEQYF
V: TRBV15; J: TRBJ2-3; length: 17; CDR3: CATSRGRVAGGTDTQYF
V: TRBV10-3; J: TRBJ1-4; length: 13; CDR3: CAIKGSANEKLFF
V: TRBV11-2; J: TRBJ1-1; length: 15; CDR3: CASSLEAWDGTEAFF
V: TRBV7-2; J: TRBJ2-1; length: 11; CDR3: CASSLAQKQFF
V: TRBV7-3; J: TRBJ2-3; length: 14; CDR3: CASSLHGNTDTQYF
V: TRBV20-1; J: TRBJ2-7; length: 12; CDR3: CSGNRGTYEQYF
V: TRBV9; J: TRBJ1-1; length: 13; CDR3: CASSATGGTEAFF
V: TRBV19; J: TRBJ1-2; length: 15; CDR3: CASSFASTGDYGYTF
V: TRBV7-2; J: TRBJ2-7; length: 13; CDR3: CASSTQSGREQYF
V: TRBV29-1; J: TRBJ2-1; length: 15; CDR3: CSVLMGDQGGKGQFF
V: TRBV27; J: TRBJ2-1; length: 18; CDR3: CASSLYRGGLAGGDEQFF
V: TRBV29-1; J: TRBJ1-1; length: 12; CDR3: CSVGAQGAEAFF
V: TRBV20-1; J: TRBJ2-1; length: 14; CDR3: CSARSSGGFEEQFF
V: TRBV19; J: TRBJ2-7; length: 15; CDR3: CASSISGGGPSEQYF
V: TRBV6-1; J: TRBJ1-5; length: 13; CDR3: CASSRQIDQPQHF
V: TRBV9; J: TRBJ2-2; length: 13; CDR3: CASSVVTTGELFF
V: TRBV12-3/TRBV12-4; J: TRBJ1-6; length: 14; CDR3: CASSPTRRNSPLHF
V: TRBV29-1; J: TRBJ1-1; length: 12; CDR3: CRVGGMNTEAFF
V: TRBV19; J: TRBJ1-5; length: 13; CDR3: CASGRGYNQPQHF
V: TRBV28; J: TRBJ1-2; length: 14; CDR3: CASSPGTARYGYTF
V: TRBV10-3; J: TRBJ1-1; length: 13; CDR3: CAISEPGRPEAFF
V: TRBV10-3; J: TRBJ2-7; length: 15; CDR3: CAISEEREVSYEQYF
V: TRBV5-1; J: TRBJ1-6; length: 14; CDR3: CASSLKGGNSPLHF
V: TRBV28; J: TRBJ1-5; length: 18; CDR3: CASFGPRAQQGGNQPQHF